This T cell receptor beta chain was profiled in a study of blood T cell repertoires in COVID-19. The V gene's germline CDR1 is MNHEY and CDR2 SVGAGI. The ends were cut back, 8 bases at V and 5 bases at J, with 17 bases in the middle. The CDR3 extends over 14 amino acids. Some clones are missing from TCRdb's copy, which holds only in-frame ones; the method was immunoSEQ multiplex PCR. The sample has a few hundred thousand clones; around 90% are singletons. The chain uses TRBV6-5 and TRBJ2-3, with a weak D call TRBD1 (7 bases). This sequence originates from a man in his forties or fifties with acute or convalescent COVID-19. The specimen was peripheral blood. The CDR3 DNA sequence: TGTGCCAGCCGGCAGGGGGGATCGGGAGATACGCAGTATTTT. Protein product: CASRQGGSGDTQYF.